These 18 T cell receptor beta chains originate from one sample sequenced in a study of T cells after yellow fever vaccination. Via MiXCR, TCRdb re-called the 5' RACE reads, giving one row per CDR3 protein. The sample consists of about 85,000 distinct CDR3 sequences, about an eighth of them appearing once. The sequencing here drew on CD8+ T cells not binding an NS4B(214-222) dextramer, sorted from PBMCs, taken 21 days after the first yellow fever vaccination. These receptors originate from a man aged 18 to 35 who received the YFV17D yellow fever vaccine.

The chain employs TRBV4-3 and TRBJ2-7, with 10 bases lining up with TRBD1. CDR1 and CDR2 from the germline V gene are LGHNA and YSLEER. The trim removed 0 bases at V and 2 bases at J, leaving 4 bases unmatched. The CDR3 extends over 16 amino acids. CDR3 residues: CASSQDDRGLTYEQYF. CDR3 sequence (DNA): TGCGCCAGCAGCCAAGATGACAGGGGGCTTACCTACGAGCAGTACTTC.

This clonotype showed up just a few times. This rearrangement joins TRBV7-6 to TRBJ2-5, with D maybe TRBD2 (5 bases). The CDR3 has 14 residues. Trimming shortened V by 5 bases and J by 2 bases, and 12 bases separated the two germline ends. Germline CDR1 SGHVS, CDR2 FNYEAQ. The CDR3 here is CASSPSGGQETQYF. The CDR3 coding sequence is TGTGCCAGCAGCCCGTCCGGCGGGCAAGAGACCCAGTACTTC. The full variable domain, in which reference TRBV7-6 and TRBJ2-5 provide the parts outside the CDR3, is GAGVSQSPRYKVTKRGQDVALRCDPISGHVSLYWYRQALGQGPEFLTYFNYEAQQDKSGLPNDRFSAERPEGSISTLTIQRTEQRDSAMYRCASSPSGGQETQYFGPGTRLLVL.

The chain joins TRBV4-2 to TRBJ2-2; D is unclear. The CDR3 contains 15 residues. With 4 bases removed from V and 0 bases from J, the gap between germline ends came to 9 bases. Germline CDR1 is LGHNA and CDR2 is YNFKEQ. This chain's CDR3 is CASSPDGANTGELFF. As DNA, the CDR3 is TGTGCCAGCAGCCCGGACGGCGCGAACACCGGGGAGCTGTTTTTT.

This clonotype was counted a few times. This chain links TRBV5-1 with TRBJ1-1, with a tentative D call TRBD1 (6 bases). CDR3 length equals 14 residues. The V end lost 2 bases, the J end lost 4 bases, and 12 bases lay between the germline ends. Germline V lookup: CDR1 SGHRS, CDR2 YFSETQ. This CDR3 reads CASSLRGAFTEAFF. CDR3 DNA sequence: TGCGCCAGCAGCTTAAGGGGGGCTTTCACTGAAGCTTTCTTT.

This clonotype appeared a few times. The V gene is TRBV12-3 or TRBV12-4, the J gene TRBJ1-1; D unclear. V was trimmed by 2 bases and J by 5 bases, leaving 12 bases between them. This CDR3 has 14 amino acids. CDR3 loop: CASSLNSQWTEAFF. The CDR3, as DNA: TGTGCCAGCAGTTTAAACAGCCAGTGGACTGAAGCTTTCTTT.

V is TRBV4-1 and J is TRBJ2-7, with a weak D call TRBD2 (5 bases). CDR1 is MGHRA, CDR2 YSYEKL, per germline. Trimming left V 3 bases short and J 3 bases short, with 9 bases between. CDR3 length: 13 amino acids. The CDR3 loop is CASSHVGGYEQYV. CDR3 DNA sequence: TGCGCCAGCAGCCACGTCGGAGGCTACGAGCAGTACGTC.

A few counts support this clonotype. The chain uses TRBV6-2 or TRBV6-3 and TRBJ2-7; D call uncertain. V dropped 5 bases and J dropped 2 bases, with 13 bases sitting between them. Looked up from germline, CDR1 is MNHEY and CDR2 is SVGEGT. This CDR3 contains 14 residues. For the CDR3, the DNA is TGTGCCAGCAGTAGTTGGGGTCTAACCTACGAGCAGTACTTC. It encodes CASSSWGLTYEQYF.

The V gene is TRBV13, the J gene TRBJ2-2; TRBD1 is a possible D gene (6 bases). The CDR3 length is 14 residues. Germline CDR1 and CDR2: PRHDT and FYEKMQ (reference sequence). V lost 4 bases and J 5 bases, leaving 11 bases between the germline ends. The CDR3 DNA is TGTGCCAGCAGCTCCGGGACAATTACCGGGGAGCTGTTTTTT. This sequence encodes CASSSGTITGELFF.

The table lists this clonotype with many counts. The chain carries TRBV24-1 and TRBJ2-7; the match to TRBD1 covers 8 bases. Looked up from germline, CDR1 is KGHDR and CDR2 is SFDVKD. V shed 0 bases and J 2 bases; nucleotides not matched to a gene: 5. The CDR3 covers 16 residues. CDR3 protein: CATSDLGQGRTYEQYV. The CDR3 nucleotides read TGTGCCACCAGTGATTTGGGACAGGGCCGGACCTACGAGCAGTACGTC.

This clonotype was detected a few times. V usage is TRBV29-1 and J usage is TRBJ2-4; maybe TRBD1 (6 bases). Germline V gene data show CDR1 as SQVTM and CDR2 as ANQGSEA. CDR3 length: 12 residues. V was clipped by 4 bases and J by 9 bases, with 13 bases between them. The CDR3 nucleotides are TGCAGCGTTGGACAGGACTCGGGCATTCAGTACTTC. Protein sequence: CSVGQDSGIQYF.

This clonotype was found a few times. The chain links TRBV29-1 to TRBJ2-7; D unresolved. This CDR3 is built from 12 residues. Germline CDR1 and CDR2: SQVTM and ANQGSEA. V was trimmed by 1 base and J by 2 bases, leaving 6 bases between them. CDR3 sequence: CSVEVGTYEQYF. As DNA, the CDR3 is TGCAGCGTTGAAGTCGGAACCTACGAGCAGTACTTC.

This clonotype has a handful of counts. The CDR3 DNA sequence: TGTGCCAGCAGCCAACTGGACAACTACAATGAGCAGTTCTTC. Its protein product is CASSQLDNYNEQFF. The chain recombines TRBV14 with TRBJ2-1, with D possibly TRBD1 on 5 matching bases. V lost 2 bases and J 3 bases, leaving 8 bases between the germline ends. The germline V gene encodes CDR1 SGHDN and CDR2 FVKESK. This CDR3 spans 14 amino acids.

This chain uses TRBV7-9 with TRBJ1-5; 8 bases are shared with TRBD1. Germline CDR1 is SEHNR and CDR2 is FQNEAQ (reference sequence). There are 14 residues in the CDR3. The trim removed 5 bases at V and 7 bases at J, leaving 7 bases unmatched. The CDR3 region is CASSLGTGRQPQHF. CDR3 bases: TGTGCCAGCAGCCTAGGGACAGGTCGGCAGCCCCAGCATTTT.

The chain uses TRBV6-1 and TRBJ2-3; D is perhaps TRBD1 or TRBD2 (6 bases each). Germline lookup yields CDR1 MNHNS and CDR2 SASEGT. CDR3 size: 13 residues. Trimming shortened V by 11 bases and J by 6 bases, and 18 bases separated the two germline ends. The CDR3 protein is CACGLSGADTQYF. The DNA for the CDR3 is TGTGCCTGTGGACTATCGGGGGCGGATACGCAGTATTTT.

This clonotype was seen a few times. CDR3 protein: CASSQESGFGTEAFF. The DNA of the CDR3 is TGCGCCAGCAGCCAAGAATCAGGGTTCGGTACTGAAGCTTTCTTT. The rearrangement joins TRBV4-1 to TRBJ1-1; tentatively, D is TRBD1 (5 bases). Trimming removed 0 bases at V and 5 bases at J, with 13 bases between. Germline CDR1 and CDR2: MGHRA and YSYEKL. There are 15 residues in the CDR3.

The J gene is TRBJ2-1, the V gene TRBV4-1, with D perhaps matching TRBD2 (6 bases). V lost 6 bases to trimming and J lost 9 bases, with 9 bases between them. The germline V gene has CDR1 MGHRA and CDR2 YSYEKL. CDR3 length: 11 amino acids. CDR3 loop: CASRGGTEQFF. CDR3 sequence (DNA): TGCGCCAGCAGGGGCGGGACTGAGCAGTTCTTC.

This clonotype was counted a few times. The chain uses TRBV6-6 and TRBJ2-1; D gene uncertain. Germline CDR1 and CDR2: MNHNY and SVGAGI (reference sequence). CDR3 size: 11 residues. Trimming cost V 0 bases and J 7 bases, with 1 base left between them. The DNA of the CDR3 is TGTGCCAGCAGTTACTCTAATGAGCAGTTCTTC. This codes for CASSYSNEQFF.

DNA for the CDR3: TGTGCCAGCAGCCCTAATCCCGGACTACACTACAATGAGCAGTTCTTC. Protein sequence: CASSPNPGLHYNEQFF. The chain joins TRBV7-3 to TRBJ2-1; D might be TRBD2 (6 bases). CDR3 length: 16 residues. Germline CDR1 reads SGHTA; CDR2 reads FQGTGA. The V gene lost 5 bases and the J gene lost 3 bases, with 17 bases spanning the gap.